Detailed here is one TCR beta chain. As originally analysed: Estimation of nucleated cell counts was performed using reference gene primer amplification. The assay was immunoSEQ multiplex PCR, and TCRdb's table has in-frame clones only and misses some. The DNA was the basis for D and trimming; V, J and clone size are from that table. Of roughly 140,000 clones in the sample, around 87% are singletons; the top ten hold roughly 12%. The CDR3 extends over 14 amino acids. The ends were cut back, 2 bases at V and 7 bases at J, with 15 bases in the middle. Looked up from germline, CDR1 is MNHNS and CDR2 is SASEGT. The data derive from a study of blood T cell repertoires in COVID-19. Recovery meant two consecutive negative NP/OP PCR tests, professional clearance, or resolved symptoms.

The sequence was obtained from a man in his sixties who had recovered from COVID-19. J is TRBJ2-7 and V is TRBV6-1, with D tentatively TRBD1 (7 bases). What was sequenced was PBMCs or T cells enriched from blood (not recorded which). CDR3 region: CASSESEGAGEQYF. Written as DNA, the CDR3 is TGTGCCAGCAGTGAATCGGAGGGGGCAGGGGAGCAGTACTTC.